The rows below give T cell receptor beta chains drawn from one sample of a study of T cell changes during pregnancy in multiple sclerosis. Profiled with immunoSEQ multiplex PCR; TCRdb holds only in-frame clones, not every one. The table records just under 65,000 clones, 95% to 97% of them present only once. Sequenced here: CD8+ T cells from peripheral blood mononuclear cells, sampled after pregnancy. The origin of the receptors is a female donor with multiple sclerosis, enrolled in a pregnancy study. Each CDR3 is given with its conserved first and last residue. Each record gives: CDR3 protein, CDR3 DNA, J gene, clone size, V gene, D gene. D genes are given only for firm matches. The size field is filled for only some rows; it gives once, few, many or a size class.

CDR3aa: CASRGVKGQGDTEAFF
CDR3nt: TGTGCCAGCAGAGGGGTTAAAGGACAGGGCGACACTGAAGCTTTCTTT
j_gene: TRBJ1-1
abundance: -
v_gene: TRBV2
d_gene: TRBD1

CDR3aa: CASSSPNEQFF
CDR3nt: TGTGCCAGTAGTTCTCCTAATGAGCAGTTCTTC
j_gene: TRBJ2-1
abundance: -
v_gene: TRBV19
d_gene: -

CDR3aa: CASSMSYQETQYF
CDR3nt: TGTGCCAGTAGTATGTCCTACCAAGAGACCCAGTACTTC
j_gene: TRBJ2-5
abundance: -
v_gene: TRBV19
d_gene: -

CDR3aa: CSANRLDTIYF
CDR3nt: TGCAGCGCCAACCGACTTGACACCATATATTTT
j_gene: TRBJ1-3
abundance: -
v_gene: TRBV29-1
d_gene: -

CDR3aa: CASSSRTGSDQPQHF
CDR3nt: TGTGCCAGCAGCTCCCGGACAGGGAGTGATCAGCCCCAGCATTTT
j_gene: TRBJ1-5
abundance: -
v_gene: TRBV28
d_gene: TRBD1

CDR3aa: CSVEDSGTYNEQFF
CDR3nt: TGCAGCGTTGAAGATAGCGGGACCTACAATGAGCAGTTCTTC
j_gene: TRBJ2-1
abundance: -
v_gene: TRBV29-1
d_gene: TRBD2

CDR3aa: CASSQGAFNYGYTF
CDR3nt: TGTGCCAGCAGCCAAGGAGCATTTAACTATGGCTACACCTTC
j_gene: TRBJ1-2
abundance: -
v_gene: TRBV13
d_gene: -

CDR3aa: CASRRGETQYF
CDR3nt: TGTGCCAGCAGAAGGGGAGAGACCCAGTACTTC
j_gene: TRBJ2-5
abundance: -
v_gene: TRBV7-2
d_gene: -

CDR3aa: CASSTEQGANQPQHF
CDR3nt: TGTGCCAGCAGCACTGAACAGGGGGCAAATCAGCCCCAGCATTTT
j_gene: TRBJ1-5
abundance: -
v_gene: TRBV4-2
d_gene: TRBD1

CDR3aa: CASSLTDVNEQFF
CDR3nt: TGTGCCAGCAGCCTAACAGATGTCAATGAGCAGTTCTTC
j_gene: TRBJ2-1
abundance: -
v_gene: TRBV14
d_gene: -

CDR3aa: CASSTSGNQPQHF
CDR3nt: TGTGCCAGCAGCACGTCGGGCAATCAGCCCCAGCATTTT
j_gene: TRBJ1-5
abundance: once
v_gene: TRBV11-2
d_gene: -

CDR3aa: CASSPEQAGQETQYF
CDR3nt: TGTGCCAGCAGCCCCGAACAAGCGGGCCAAGAGACCCAGTACTTC
j_gene: TRBJ2-5
abundance: -
v_gene: TRBV7-9
d_gene: -

CDR3aa: CASSPTSPSYNEQFF
CDR3nt: TGTGCCAGTAGTCCTACCTCCCCATCCTACAATGAGCAGTTCTTC
j_gene: TRBJ2-1
abundance: once
v_gene: TRBV19
d_gene: -

CDR3aa: CASSWTSGNHEQYF
CDR3nt: TGTGCCAGCAGCTGGACTAGCGGGAACCACGAGCAGTACTTC
j_gene: TRBJ2-7
abundance: -
v_gene: TRBV21-1
d_gene: -

CDR3aa: CASSLLGTGDYEQYF
CDR3nt: TGTGCCAGCAGTTTATTAGGGACAGGGGACTACGAGCAGTACTTC
j_gene: TRBJ2-7
abundance: few
v_gene: TRBV27
d_gene: TRBD1

CDR3aa: CASSIGGLQSEAFF
CDR3nt: TGTGCCAGTAGTATAGGGGGGCTGCAATCCGAAGCTTTCTTT
j_gene: TRBJ1-1
abundance: -
v_gene: TRBV19
d_gene: -

CDR3aa: CASREDPGARQANEKLFF
CDR3nt: TGTGCCAGCAGGGAGGACCCAGGGGCACGGCAAGCTAATGAAAAACTGTTTTTT
j_gene: TRBJ1-4
abundance: -
v_gene: TRBV2
d_gene: -

CDR3aa: CASSLVAGDNEQFF
CDR3nt: TGTGCCAGCAGCTTAGTAGCCGGGGACAATGAGCAGTTCTTC
j_gene: TRBJ2-1
abundance: -
v_gene: TRBV7-6
d_gene: -

CDR3aa: CSVVRSSARYEQYF
CDR3nt: TGCAGCGTTGTGAGGTCTTCGGCTCGGTACGAGCAGTACTTC
j_gene: TRBJ2-7
abundance: -
v_gene: TRBV29-1
d_gene: -

CDR3aa: CASSSSGNEQFF
CDR3nt: TGTGCCAGCAGCTCTAGCGGGAATGAGCAGTTCTTC
j_gene: TRBJ2-1
abundance: -
v_gene: TRBV5-4
d_gene: TRBD2

CDR3aa: CASSLARQGRTEAFF
CDR3nt: TGCGCCAGCAGCTTGGCCCGGCAGGGTAGGACTGAAGCTTTCTTT
j_gene: TRBJ1-1
abundance: once
v_gene: TRBV5-1
d_gene: -

CDR3aa: CASSYNQGYNEQFF
CDR3nt: TGTGCCAGCAGTTACAATCAGGGATACAATGAGCAGTTCTTC
j_gene: TRBJ2-1
abundance: -
v_gene: TRBV6-5
d_gene: -